This T cell receptor beta chain was observed in a study of cytomegalovirus exposure and HLA in healthy donors. In the PCR, 60 Vbeta and 13 Jbeta primers were used. Generated by immunoSEQ multiplex PCR, the TCRdb table keeps only in-frame clones and is missing some. This table holds 140,000 or so clones, around 67% found once. This TCR was sampled from a man between 18 and 35 years old in good health and CMV-seropositive. The specimen sequenced was PBMCs.

The chain's CDR3 is CASVRRRYEQYF. CDR3 nucleotide sequence: TGTGCCAGTGTGAGGCGCCGGTACGAGCAGTACTTC. This rearrangement joins TRBV6-5 to TRBJ2-7; D remains unclear. This CDR3 has 12 residues. V was shortened by 9 bases and J by 4 bases, with 13 bases between the two germline ends. Per germline, CDR1 MNHEY and CDR2 SVGAGI.